This entry describes one T cell receptor (beta chain). The data are from a study of cytomegalovirus exposure and HLA in healthy donors. This CDR3 has 13 amino acids. Germline V gene data show CDR1 as MNHEY and CDR2 as SVGAGI. V gave up 8 bases and J gave up 1 base, with 11 bases separating them. Clones were read by immunoSEQ multiplex PCR, and TCRdb kept only the in-frame ones, dropping some. The top ten hold 1.9% of the sample, which has fewer than 120,000 clones, around nine tenths seen once. The chain recombines TRBV6-5 with TRBJ1-1; D not resolved. Sequencing was done on a sample of PBMCs. This receptor was obtained from a woman younger than 30 in good health and CMV-seronegative. The CDR3 spells CASGLRTNTEAFF. CDR3 nucleotide sequence: TGTGCCAGCGGACTCAGGACGAACACTGAAGCTTTCTTT.